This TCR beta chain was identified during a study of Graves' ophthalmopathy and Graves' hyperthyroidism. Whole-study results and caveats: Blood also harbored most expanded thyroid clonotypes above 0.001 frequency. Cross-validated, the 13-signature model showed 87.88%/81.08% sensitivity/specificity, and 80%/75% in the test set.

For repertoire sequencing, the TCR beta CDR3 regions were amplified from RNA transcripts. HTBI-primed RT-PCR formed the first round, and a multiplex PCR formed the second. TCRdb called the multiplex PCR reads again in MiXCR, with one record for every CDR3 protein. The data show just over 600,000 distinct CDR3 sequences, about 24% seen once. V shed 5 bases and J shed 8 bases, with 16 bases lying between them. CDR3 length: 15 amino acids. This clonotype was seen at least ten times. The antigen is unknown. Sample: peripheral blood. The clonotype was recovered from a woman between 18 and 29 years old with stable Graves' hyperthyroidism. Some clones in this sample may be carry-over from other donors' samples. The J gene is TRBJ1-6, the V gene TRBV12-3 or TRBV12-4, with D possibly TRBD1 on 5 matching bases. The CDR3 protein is CASSPGLPRHSPLHF. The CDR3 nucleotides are TGTGCCAGCAGTCCGGGACTCCCTCGTCATTCACCCCTCCACTTT.